The next 14 T cell receptor beta chains were all read from a single sample in a study of blood T cells in healthy people across ages. The authors ran a second PCR of roughly 6 to 12 cycles using a sample-barcoded 5' primer and a J-beta primer mix. TCRdb used MiXCR to reprocess the 5' RACE reads, holding one entry per CDR3 protein. The table shows some 790,000 distinct CDR3 sequences, with about 28% occurring only once. The sequenced sample was blood. Every receptor here comes from a woman aged 80 or older in good health.

In its sample, this clonotype was seen many times. This chain joins TRBV2 and TRBJ2-1; no definite D call. This CDR3 spans 14 amino acids. Germline V gene data show CDR1 as SNHLY and CDR2 as FYNNEI. The V and J ends lost 6 bases and 3 bases respectively, with 12 bases between them. The CDR3 loop is CASRALSVYNEQFF. CDR3 in DNA: TGTGCCAGCAGGGCGCTTTCCGTCTACAATGAGCAGTTCTTC.

This rearrangement joins TRBV30 to TRBJ2-3; D uncertain. CDR3 length equals 14 residues. The V gene's germline CDR1 is GTSNPN and CDR2 SVGIG (reference sequence). Trimming cost V 3 bases and J 4 bases, with 14 bases left between them. The DNA of the CDR3 is TGTGCCTGGAGGGGTCTAGGTCAACCAGATACGCAGTATTTT. Protein product: CAWRGLGQPDTQYF.

This chain connects TRBV18 to TRBJ2-2; the D gene is possibly TRBD1 (6 bases). CDR3 length: 16 residues. The V end was cut by 2 bases, the J end by 4 bases, with 14 bases between. Per germline, CDR1 KGHSH and CDR2 LQKENI. This CDR3 reads CASSPYRQDSTGELFF. CDR3 nucleotides: TGTGCCAGCTCACCATACCGACAGGATAGCACCGGGGAGCTGTTTTTT.

This clonotype was detected many times. J is TRBJ2-7 and V is TRBV29-1; D unresolved. V shed 4 bases and J shed 6 bases, with 13 bases lying between them. CDR1 is SQVTM, CDR2 ANQGSEA, per germline. The CDR3 is 12 residues long. The CDR3 sequence: CSVGLDAREQYF. CDR3 DNA: TGCAGCGTTGGTCTCGACGCGCGCGAGCAGTACTTC.

The chain carries TRBV4-1 and TRBJ1-6; D is possibly TRBD1 (6 bases). Deletions cut 1 base from V and 6 bases from J, with 13 bases between. The CDR3 covers 16 residues. Germline loops: CDR1 MGHRA, CDR2 YSYEKL. The CDR3 sequence is CASSQGPGHGNSPLHF. Here the CDR3 DNA reads TGCGCCAGCAGCCAAGGACCGGGACACGGTAATTCACCCCTCCACTTT.

This rearrangement joins TRBV2 to TRBJ2-7; 7 nucleotides match TRBD2. The DNA end is more similar to TRBJ2-5, so the J call may be wrong. This CDR3 region has 17 residues. CDR1 SNHLY and CDR2 FYNNEI come from the germline V gene. The CDR3 sequence: CASSTRGRATAGETQYF. CDR3 nucleotide sequence: TGTGCCAGCAGTACACGGGGCCGGGCGACAGCGGGGGAGACCCAGTACTTC.

This chain uses TRBV25-1 with TRBJ2-2; D is uncertain. Between the trimmed V and J ends, which lost 5 bases and 7 bases, there was a span of 14 bases. Germline assignment: CDR1 MGHDK and CDR2 SYGVNS. This CDR3 has 14 amino acids. CDR3 in DNA: TGTGCCAGCAGTTTCGGGCAGGTCGGCGGGGAGCTGTTTTTT. As protein: CASSFGQVGGELFF.

A word on this clonotype: This may arise from a read error, as a much more abundant clone is one base away. The chain joins TRBV20-1 to TRBJ2-1; no clear D. The CDR3 runs 14 residues. Germline loops: CDR1 DFQATT, CDR2 SNEGSKA (reference sequence). Trimming pared 5 bases from V and 10 bases from J, leaving 21 bases between. Written as DNA, the CDR3 is TGCAGTGCTTCACAAAACGCACGCTCCTACGAGCAGTTCTTC. It codes for CSASQNARSYEQFF.

This chain joins TRBV7-2 and TRBJ2-7, with D perhaps TRBD2 (6 bases). The CDR3 totals 13 residues. Germline CDR1 is SGHTA and CDR2 is FQGNSA. V lost 5 bases, J lost 0 bases, and 8 bases lay in between. In DNA form, the CDR3 reads TGTGCCAGCAGCGCGACTAGCTCCTACGAGCAGTACTTC. Translating gives CASSATSSYEQYF.

This clonotype was observed many times. CDR3 in amino acids: CASSQDLSTRAETQYF. The CDR3 DNA is TGCGCCAGCAGCCAAGATCTATCCACAAGGGCTGAGACCCAGTACTTC. The chain recombines TRBV4-3 with TRBJ2-5; D uncertain. Germline V lookup: CDR1 LGHNA, CDR2 YSLEER. The V gene lost 0 bases and the J gene lost 5 bases, with 16 bases spanning the gap. The CDR3 extends over 16 amino acids.

The V gene is TRBV29-1, the J gene TRBJ1-2; a possible D gene is TRBD1 (5 bases). This CDR3 has 13 residues. Trimming cost V 3 bases and J 8 bases, with 16 bases left between them. Germline loops: CDR1 SQVTM, CDR2 ANQGSEA. The chain's CDR3 is CSVDSGGNWGYTF. In DNA, the CDR3 is TGCAGCGTTGACTCGGGGGGTAATTGGGGCTACACCTTC.

This clonotype appeared many times. The rearrangement joins TRBV27 to TRBJ2-3; the D gene is possibly TRBD1 (7 bases). Germline loops: CDR1 MNHEY, CDR2 SMNVEV (reference sequence). The CDR3 sequence is 16 residues long. V was pared by 8 bases and J by 5 bases, with 23 bases between. The CDR3, as DNA: TGTGCCAGCGCTAACCTACGGGCAGGGGGGAAAGATACGCAGTATTTT. It yields the protein CASANLRAGGKDTQYF.

This chain connects TRBV4-3 to TRBJ1-5; 8 bases are shared with TRBD1. The V gene's germline CDR1 is LGHNA and CDR2 YSLEER. The CDR3 loop spans 17 amino acids. J lost 6 bases, V lost 1 base, and 11 bases had no gene match. The CDR3, as DNA: TGCGCCAGCAGCCAAGTTTGGAGACAGGGGTTTTTTCAGCCCCAGCATTTT. Residues: CASSQVWRQGFFQPQHF.

This clonotype has a single count. The genes are TRBV20-1 and TRBJ2-5; 8 bases line up with TRBD2. The J call is doubtful: the DNA matches TRBJ2-7 better. The germline V gene has CDR1 DFQATT and CDR2 SNEGSKA (reference sequence). This CDR3 is 13 amino acids long. CDR3 DNA: TGCAGTGCTAGTAGCGGGAATAGTTACGAGCAGTACTTC. Translation: CSASSGNSYEQYF.